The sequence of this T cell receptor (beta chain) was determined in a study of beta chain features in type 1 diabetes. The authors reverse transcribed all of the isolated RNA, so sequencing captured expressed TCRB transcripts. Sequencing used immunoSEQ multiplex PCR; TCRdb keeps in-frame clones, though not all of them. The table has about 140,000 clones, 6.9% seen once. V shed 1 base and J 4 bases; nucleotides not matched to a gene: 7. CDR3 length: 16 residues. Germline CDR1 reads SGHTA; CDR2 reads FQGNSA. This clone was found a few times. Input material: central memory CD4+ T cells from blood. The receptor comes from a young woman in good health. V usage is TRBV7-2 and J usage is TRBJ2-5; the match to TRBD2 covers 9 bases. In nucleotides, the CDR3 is TGTGCCAGCAGCTTAGGGGATAGCGGGAGAGTAGAGACCCAGTACTTC. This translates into CASSLGDSGRVETQYF.